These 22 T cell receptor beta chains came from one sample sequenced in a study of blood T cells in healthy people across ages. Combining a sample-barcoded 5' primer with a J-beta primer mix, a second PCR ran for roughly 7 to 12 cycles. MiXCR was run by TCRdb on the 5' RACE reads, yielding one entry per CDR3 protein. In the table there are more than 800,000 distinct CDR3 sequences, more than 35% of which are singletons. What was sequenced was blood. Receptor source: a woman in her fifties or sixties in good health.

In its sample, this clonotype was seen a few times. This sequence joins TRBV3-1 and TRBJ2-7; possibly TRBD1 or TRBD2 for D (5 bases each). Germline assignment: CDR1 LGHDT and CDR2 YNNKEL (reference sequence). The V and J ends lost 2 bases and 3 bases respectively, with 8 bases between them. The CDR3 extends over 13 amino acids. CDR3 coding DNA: TGTGCCAGCAGCCAATTTGGGGGCTACGAGCAGTACTTC. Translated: CASSQFGGYEQYF.

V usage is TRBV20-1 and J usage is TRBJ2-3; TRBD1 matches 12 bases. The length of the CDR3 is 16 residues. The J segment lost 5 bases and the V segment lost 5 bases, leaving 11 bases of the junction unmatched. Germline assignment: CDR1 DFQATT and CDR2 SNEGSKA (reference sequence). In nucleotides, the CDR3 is TGCAGTGCTTCCGGCTTTGGGGACAGGGGGCAAGATACGCAGTATTTT. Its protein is CSASGFGDRGQDTQYF.

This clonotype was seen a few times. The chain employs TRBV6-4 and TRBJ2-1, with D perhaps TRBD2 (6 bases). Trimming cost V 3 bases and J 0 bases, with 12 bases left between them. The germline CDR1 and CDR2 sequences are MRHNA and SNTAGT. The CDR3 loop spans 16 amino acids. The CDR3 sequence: CASSDSGLSSYNEQFF. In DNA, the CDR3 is TGTGCCAGCAGTGATAGCGGCCTGAGCTCCTACAATGAGCAGTTCTTC.

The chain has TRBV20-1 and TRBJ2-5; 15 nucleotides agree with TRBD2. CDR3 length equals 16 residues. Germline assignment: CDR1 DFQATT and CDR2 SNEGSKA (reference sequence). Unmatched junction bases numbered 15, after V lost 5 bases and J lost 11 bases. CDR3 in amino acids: CSAAGLAGGSYNEQYF. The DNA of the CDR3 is TGCAGTGCTGCCGGACTAGCGGGAGGGTCCTACAATGAGCAGTACTTC.

The CDR3 protein is CASNEAGGRQETQYF. In nucleotides, the CDR3 is TGTGCCAGCAACGAAGCGGGAGGGCGGCAAGAGACCCAGTACTTC. The chain combines TRBV28 with TRBJ2-5, with TRBD2 identical over 10 bases. The CDR3 spans 15 residues. Germline-derived CDR1 and CDR2 are MDHEN and SYDVKM. V was clipped by 7 bases and J by 2 bases; unmatched bases: 7.

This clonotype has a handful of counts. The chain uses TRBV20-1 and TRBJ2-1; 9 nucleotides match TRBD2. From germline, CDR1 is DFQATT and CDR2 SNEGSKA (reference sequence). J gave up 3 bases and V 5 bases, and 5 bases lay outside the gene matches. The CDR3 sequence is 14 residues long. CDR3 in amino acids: CSARTSVDYNEQFF. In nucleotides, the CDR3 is TGCAGTGCTCGGACTAGCGTCGACTACAATGAGCAGTTCTTC.

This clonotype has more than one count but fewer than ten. Here the CDR3 reads CASQKGERNYGYTF. CDR3 DNA: TGTGCCAGCCAAAAGGGGGAGCGTAACTATGGCTACACCTTC. This sequence joins TRBV6-1 and TRBJ1-2, with a possible D match to TRBD1 (6 bases). Germline CDR1 MNHNS, CDR2 SASEGT. The CDR3 is made up of 14 amino acids. Trimming removed 8 bases from V and 1 base from J, with 14 bases in between.

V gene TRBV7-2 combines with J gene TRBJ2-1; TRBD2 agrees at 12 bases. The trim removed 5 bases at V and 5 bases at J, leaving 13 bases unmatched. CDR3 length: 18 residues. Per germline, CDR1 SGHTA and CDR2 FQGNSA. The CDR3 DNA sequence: TGTGCCAGCAGCCTTAGCCCTAGCGGGAGGGCCATCCACAATGAGCAGTTCTTC. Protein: CASSLSPSGRAIHNEQFF.

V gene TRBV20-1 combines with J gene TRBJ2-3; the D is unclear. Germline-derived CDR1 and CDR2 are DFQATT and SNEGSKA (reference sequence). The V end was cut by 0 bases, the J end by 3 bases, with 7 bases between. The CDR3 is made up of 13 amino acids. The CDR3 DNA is TGCAGTGCTAGAGATCCGCGGACAGATACGCAGTATTTT. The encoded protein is CSARDPRTDTQYF.

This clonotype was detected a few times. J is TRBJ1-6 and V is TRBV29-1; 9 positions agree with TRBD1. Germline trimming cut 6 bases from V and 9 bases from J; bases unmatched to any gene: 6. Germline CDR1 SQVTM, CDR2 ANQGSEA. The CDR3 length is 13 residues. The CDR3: CSVRDRETSPLHF. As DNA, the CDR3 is TGCAGCGTCCGGGACAGGGAGACTTCACCCCTCCACTTT.

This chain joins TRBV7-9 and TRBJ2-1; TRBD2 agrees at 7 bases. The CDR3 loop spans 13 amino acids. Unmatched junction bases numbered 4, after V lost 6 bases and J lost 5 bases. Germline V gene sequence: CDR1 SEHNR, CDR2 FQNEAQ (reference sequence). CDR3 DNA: TGTGCCAGCAGTCCAGCGGGAAACAATGAGCAGTTCTTC. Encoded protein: CASSPAGNNEQFF.

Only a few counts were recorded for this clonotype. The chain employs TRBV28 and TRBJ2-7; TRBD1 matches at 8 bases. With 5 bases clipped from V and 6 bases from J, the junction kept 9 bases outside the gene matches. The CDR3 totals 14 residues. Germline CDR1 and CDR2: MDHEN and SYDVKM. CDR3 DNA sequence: TGTGCCAGCAGTACTCAGGGGGCTTTGGGCGAGCAGTACTTC. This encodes CASSTQGALGEQYF. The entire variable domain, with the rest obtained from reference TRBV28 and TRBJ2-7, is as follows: DVKVTQSSRYLVKRTGEKVFLECVQDMDHENMFWYRQDPGLGLRLIYFSYDVKMKEKGDIPEGYSVSREKKERFSLILESASTNQTSMYLCASSTQGALGEQYFGPGTRLTVT.

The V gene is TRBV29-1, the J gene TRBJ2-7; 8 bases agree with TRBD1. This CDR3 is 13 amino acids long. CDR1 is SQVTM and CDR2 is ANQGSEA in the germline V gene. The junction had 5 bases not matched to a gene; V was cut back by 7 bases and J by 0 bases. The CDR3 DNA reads TGCAGCGCCAGGGGGCTTACCTCCTACGAGCAGTACTTC. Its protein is CSARGLTSYEQYF.

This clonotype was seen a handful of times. In DNA, the CDR3 is TGTGCCAGCAGTTCCATTCCCCAACAAGAGACCCAGTACTTC. Its translation: CASSSIPQQETQYF. This chain joins TRBV28 and TRBJ2-5, with D hard to call. Deletions cut 4 bases from V and 2 bases from J, with 11 bases between. Germline assignment: CDR1 MDHEN and CDR2 SYDVKM. The CDR3 consists of 14 residues.

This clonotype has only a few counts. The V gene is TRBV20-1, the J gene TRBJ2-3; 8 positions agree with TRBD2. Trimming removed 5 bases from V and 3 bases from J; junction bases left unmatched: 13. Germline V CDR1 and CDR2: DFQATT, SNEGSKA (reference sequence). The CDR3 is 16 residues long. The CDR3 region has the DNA TGCAGTGCTGTAGCGGGGTTAGAACGCCCTACAGATACGCAGTATTTT. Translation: CSAVAGLERPTDTQYF.

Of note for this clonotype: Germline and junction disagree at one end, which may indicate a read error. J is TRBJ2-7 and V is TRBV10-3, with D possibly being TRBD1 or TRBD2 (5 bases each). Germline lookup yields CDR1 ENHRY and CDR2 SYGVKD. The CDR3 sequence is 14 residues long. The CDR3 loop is CAISEGGNSCEQYF. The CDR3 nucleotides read TGTGCCATCAGTGAGGGGGGTAATTCCTGCGAGCAGTACTTC.

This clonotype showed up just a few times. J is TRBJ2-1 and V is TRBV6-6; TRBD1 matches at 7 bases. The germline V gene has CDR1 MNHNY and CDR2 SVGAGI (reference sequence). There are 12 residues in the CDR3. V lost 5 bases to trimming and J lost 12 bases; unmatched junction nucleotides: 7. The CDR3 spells CASSQRPGGQFF. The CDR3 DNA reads TGTGCCAGCAGTCAGAGACCAGGGGGGCAGTTCTTC.

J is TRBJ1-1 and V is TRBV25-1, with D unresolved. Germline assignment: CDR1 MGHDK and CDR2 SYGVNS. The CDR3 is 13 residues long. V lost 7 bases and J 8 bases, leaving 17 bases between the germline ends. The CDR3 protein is CASNGGTASEAFF. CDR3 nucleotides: TGTGCCAGCAATGGAGGAACAGCTTCGGAAGCTTTCTTT.

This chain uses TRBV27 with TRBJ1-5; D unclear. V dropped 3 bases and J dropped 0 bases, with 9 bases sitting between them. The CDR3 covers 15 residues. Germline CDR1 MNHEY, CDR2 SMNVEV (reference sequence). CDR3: CASSFSVYSNQPQHF. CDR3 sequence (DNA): TGTGCCAGCAGTTTTTCGGTCTATAGCAATCAGCCCCAGCATTTT.

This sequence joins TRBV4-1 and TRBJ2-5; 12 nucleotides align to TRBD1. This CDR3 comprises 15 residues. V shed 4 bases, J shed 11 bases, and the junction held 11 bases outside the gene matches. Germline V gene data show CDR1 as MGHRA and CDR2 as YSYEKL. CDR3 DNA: TGCGCCAGCAGCCGGGACAGGGGGCCAGTTGAGGAGCAGTACTTC. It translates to CASSRDRGPVEEQYF.

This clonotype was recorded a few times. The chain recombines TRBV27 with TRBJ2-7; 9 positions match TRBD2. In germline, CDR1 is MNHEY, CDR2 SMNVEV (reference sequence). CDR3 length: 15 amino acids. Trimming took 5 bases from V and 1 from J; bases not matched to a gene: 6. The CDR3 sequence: CASSPSGMGSYEQYF. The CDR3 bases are TGTGCCAGCAGTCCTAGCGGGATGGGGTCCTACGAGCAGTACTTC.

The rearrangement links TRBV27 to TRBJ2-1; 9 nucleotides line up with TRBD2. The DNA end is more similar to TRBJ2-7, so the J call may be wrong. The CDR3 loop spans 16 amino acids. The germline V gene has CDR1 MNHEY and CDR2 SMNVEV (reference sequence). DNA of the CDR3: TGTGCCAGCAGTTTAAGGGGCGGGAGGGCCATAGGCGAGCAGTACTTC. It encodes CASSLRGGRAIGEQYF.